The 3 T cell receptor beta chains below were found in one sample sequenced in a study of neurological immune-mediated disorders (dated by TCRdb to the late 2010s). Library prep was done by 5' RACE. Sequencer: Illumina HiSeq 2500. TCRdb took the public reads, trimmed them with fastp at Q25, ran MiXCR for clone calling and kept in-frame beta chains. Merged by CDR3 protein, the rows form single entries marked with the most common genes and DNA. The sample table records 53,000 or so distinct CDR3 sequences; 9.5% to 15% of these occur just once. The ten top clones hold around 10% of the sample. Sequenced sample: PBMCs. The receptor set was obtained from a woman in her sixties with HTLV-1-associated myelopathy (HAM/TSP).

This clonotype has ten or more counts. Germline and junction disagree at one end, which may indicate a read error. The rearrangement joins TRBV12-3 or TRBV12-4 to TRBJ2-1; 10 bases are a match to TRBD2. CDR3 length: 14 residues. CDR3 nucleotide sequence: TGTGCCAGCAGTCTAGCGGGGGAGGGGACAAGGCTGGTCTTC. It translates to CASSLAGEGTRLVF.

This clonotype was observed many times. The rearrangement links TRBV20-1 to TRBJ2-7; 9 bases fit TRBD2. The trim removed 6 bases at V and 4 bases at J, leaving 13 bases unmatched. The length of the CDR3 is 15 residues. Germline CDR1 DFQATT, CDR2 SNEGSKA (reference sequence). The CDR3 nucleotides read TGCAGTGCCTATGATCTAGCGGGACTCTCTTACGAGCAGTACTTC. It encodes CSAYDLAGLSYEQYF.

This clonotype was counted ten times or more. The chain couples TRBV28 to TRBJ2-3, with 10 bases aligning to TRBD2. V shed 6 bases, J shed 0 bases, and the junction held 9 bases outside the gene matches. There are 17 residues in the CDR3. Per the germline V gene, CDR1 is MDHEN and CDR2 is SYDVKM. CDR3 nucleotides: TGTGCCAGCAGCCTAACTAGCGGGACCCCTAGCACAGATACGCAGTATTTT. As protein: CASSLTSGTPSTDTQYF.